This is a list of T cell receptor beta chains from one sample in a study of blood T cell repertoires in COVID-19. This table comes from immunoSEQ multiplex PCR, and its TCRdb copy is limited to in-frame clones, with some not included. The table records approximately 200,000 clones, around nine tenths of them present only once. Sequencing used peripheral blood. The receptors were sampled from a man aged 60 to 69 who had recovered from COVID-19. The CDR3 runs from the conserved cysteine through the conserved F or W. The D gene is left open where the match is weak. Rows may omit the clone size; those that give it use once, few, many or a size class.

abundance,j_gene,v_gene,d_gene,CDR3nt,CDR3aa
NA,TRBJ2-1,TRBV6-2/TRBV6-3,NA,TGTGCCAGCAGTTCCCCCTCGGGGGGCCAGCGGGCCAATGAGCAGTTCTTC,CASSSPSGGQRANEQFF
NA,TRBJ1-5,TRBV6-4,NA,TGTGCCAGCAGTGACCCCGCCTTTACAGGACTAGGCAATCAGCCCCAGCATTTT,CASSDPAFTGLGNQPQHF
NA,TRBJ1-5,TRBV2,NA,TGTGCCAGCAGTGATAGACGGGGTGTAGGCAATCAGCCCCAGCATTTT,CASSDRRGVGNQPQHF
few,TRBJ1-2,TRBV28,TRBD1,TGTGCCAGCAGTTTATTGCGGACAGGGTTCTATGGCTACACCTTC,CASSLLRTGFYGYTF
NA,TRBJ1-2,TRBV30,TRBD1,TGTGCCTGGAGTACCCGACAGGGGCGGAATGGCTACACCTTC,CAWSTRQGRNGYTF
NA,TRBJ2-7,TRBV19,TRBD2,TGTGCCAGTAGTCGAATGGTAGCGGGACTCAACCCCTACGAGCAGTACTTC,CASSRMVAGLNPYEQYF
NA,TRBJ2-7,TRBV27,TRBD2,TGTGCCAGCAGTCGCCGCGGGGGGGGCGGACACGAGCAGTACTTC,CASSRRGGGGHEQYF
NA,TRBJ1-1,TRBV7-2,NA,TGTGCCAGCCGCTCGGGAGCCATGAACACTGAAGCTTTCTTT,CASRSGAMNTEAFF
NA,TRBJ1-2,TRBV19,NA,TGTGCCAGTAGTGTGCTAGACGGACTCTATGGCTACACCTTC,CASSVLDGLYGYTF
NA,TRBJ1-6,TRBV5-1,TRBD1,TGCGCCAGCAGCTTAATACAGGGGATGAATTCACCCCTCCACTTT,CASSLIQGMNSPLHF
once,TRBJ1-5,TRBV29-1,TRBD1,TGCAGCGTTCTACAGGGGAGCAATCAGCCCCAGCATTTT,CSVLQGSNQPQHF
NA,TRBJ1-5,TRBV27,TRBD1,TGTGCCAGCAGGGGGACAGCAAGTTACAATCAGCCCCAGCATTTT,CASRGTASYNQPQHF
NA,TRBJ2-7,TRBV6-5,TRBD1,TGTGCCGCCTCCGGGACAGGGGACCACGAGCAGTACTTC,CAASGTGDHEQYF
NA,TRBJ2-1,TRBV24-1,TRBD1,TGTGCCACCAGTGATCCCGGGACAGGGGACAATGAGCAGTTCTTC,CATSDPGTGDNEQFF
NA,TRBJ1-3,TRBV7-9,NA,TGTGCCAGCAGCTTATGGGGTAGCGGAAGCTCTGGAAACACCATATATTTT,CASSLWGSGSSGNTIYF
NA,TRBJ2-1,TRBV18,TRBD2,TGTGCCAGCTCATCTAGGACTAGCGGGACCTGGAATGAGCAGTTCTTC,CASSSRTSGTWNEQFF
NA,TRBJ2-1,TRBV5-4,TRBD2,TGTGCCAGCGGTAGCGGGGCCGGCAATGAGCAGTTCTTC,CASGSGAGNEQFF